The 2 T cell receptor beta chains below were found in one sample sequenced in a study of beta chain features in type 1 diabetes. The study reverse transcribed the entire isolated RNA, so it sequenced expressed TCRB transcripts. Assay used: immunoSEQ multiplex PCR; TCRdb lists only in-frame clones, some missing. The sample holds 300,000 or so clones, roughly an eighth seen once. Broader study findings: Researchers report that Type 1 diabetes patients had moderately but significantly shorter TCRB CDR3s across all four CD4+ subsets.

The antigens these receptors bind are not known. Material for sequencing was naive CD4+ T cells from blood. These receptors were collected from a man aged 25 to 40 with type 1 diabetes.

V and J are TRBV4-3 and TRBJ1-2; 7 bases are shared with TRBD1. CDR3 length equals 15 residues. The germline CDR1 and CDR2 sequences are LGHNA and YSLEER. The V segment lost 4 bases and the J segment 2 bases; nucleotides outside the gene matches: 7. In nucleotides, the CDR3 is TGCGCCAGCAGCCGGAGTCCGGGACAGAACTATGGCTACACCTTC. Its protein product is CASSRSPGQNYGYTF.

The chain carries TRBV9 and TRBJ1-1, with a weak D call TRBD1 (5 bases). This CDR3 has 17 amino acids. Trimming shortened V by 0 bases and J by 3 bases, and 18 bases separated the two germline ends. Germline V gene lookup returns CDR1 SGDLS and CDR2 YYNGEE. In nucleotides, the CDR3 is TGTGCCAGCAGCGTAGCGGGGGGGAATAATTTGGACACTGAAGCTTTCTTT. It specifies CASSVAGGNNLDTEAFF.